Here is one T cell receptor (beta chain) with its context. This table comes from immunoSEQ multiplex PCR, and its TCRdb copy is limited to in-frame clones, with some not included. The repertoire holds around 20,000 clones, with 80% as singletons. The record originates from a study of PD-1 blockade in classical Hodgkin lymphoma. Time point reported: cycle 4 day 1 (C4D1), after six to seven weeks of nivolumab. Each and every patient relapsed after autologous stem cell transplantation, and patients got differing brentuximab vedotin exposure. Germline CDR1 and CDR2: MNHNY and SVGAGI (reference sequence). V trimming: 4 bases; J trimming: 7 bases; junction bases outside the gene matches: 4. The CDR3 covers 15 residues.

The chain joins TRBV6-6 to TRBJ2-2; the match to TRBD1 covers 12 bases. This TCR was sampled from a human donor with classical Hodgkin lymphoma. Here the sequenced sample was peripheral blood mononuclear cells (PBMCs), taken before the fourth cycle of nivolumab. The CDR3 DNA reads TGTGCCAGCAGTTCGGGACAGGGGGCTCTCGGGGAGCTGTTTTTT. This sequence encodes CASSSGQGALGELFF.